This T cell receptor (beta chain) appears in the sequencing data of a study of regulatory T cells in long-lasting Graves disease (dated by TCRdb to about 2021). At the level of the whole study: In the newly diagnosed Graves' disease group, patients had been taking antithyroid drugs for less than 3 months. Peripheral blood TCR sequencing and RNA sequencing compared persistent Graves' disease patients with newly diagnosed Graves' disease patients. The study took place in China and was registered as a clinical trial. A total of 35 or so samples were covered by TCR sequencing, comprising some 13 persistent and 20 or so newly diagnosed Graves' disease patients.

The CDR3 sequence holds 15 residues, the cysteine and phenylalanine included. Only the CDR3 region is kept as DNA, spanning 45 bases read in frame from base 1. V gives up 6 bases and J gives up 3 bases, and the segment between their germline ends measures 17 bases. For CDR1 and CDR2, the germline V gene (reference sequence) lists LNHDA and SQIVND. The protocol used for the library was multiplex PCR. The listed sequencing device is Illumina HiSeq 4000. TCR beta libraries were built with iRepertoire HTBI primers and Arm-PCR amplification of CDR3 regions. PCR products were gel purified before sequencing. The authors processed their data as follows. Across samples, 60 to 80 TRBV and roughly 13 TRBJ segments were identified and used for gene usage analysis of CDR3 amino acid clonotypes. COPE and FqMerger were used to merge filtered high-quality paired reads into contigs. BLAST was used to align contigs to the IMGT TRBV, TRBD and TRBJ reference genes, and CDR3 was defined following IMGT. Any clonotype with a frequency above 0.1% was counted as a highly expanded clone. Repertoire diversity was measured by Shannon entropy, and V-J evenness by the Gini coefficient. A clonotype was considered public if more than one individual shared it. Using fastp trimming at Q25 and MiXCR clonotype assembly, TCRdb reanalyzed the public sequencing data and kept in-frame beta chains. For every CDR3 protein sequence, its rows merge into one entry that carries the most common genes and DNA. The V and J calls were not made by the authors but by TCRdb's processing. This sample comprises 400,000 to 650,000 distinct CDR3 sequences, roughly a sixth of them detected only once. The biggest ten clones account for approximately 25% of the sample.

In light of the paper, this sample's time point label describes: newly diagnosed GD, antithyroid drugs for less than 3 months. RNA was extracted from PBMCs in TRIzol for both TCR sequencing and RNA sequencing. The diagnosis of Graves' disease followed American Thyroid Association guidelines. Patients were recruited from an endocrinology department in Xi'an, China. From each patient, nine milliliters of peripheral blood was collected into an EDTA anticoagulant tube. Ficoll Paque Plus density gradient separation was used to isolate PBMCs, and no additional T cell sorting was done. An Agilent 2100 Bioanalyzer and agarose gel were used to check RNA quality, and a NanoDrop 2000 was used to measure RNA concentration. Study-level results and caveats: TRBV28, TRBJ1-2 and TRBJ2-5 were preferentially used in persistent disease, while TRBV20-1 and TRBJ2-1 were favored in newly diagnosed disease. Peripheral blood alone was examined, since thyroid tissue, which constituted the primary lesion, could not be accessed. Compared with newly diagnosed patients, patients with persistent Graves' disease had lower TCR Shannon entropy and fewer highly expanded clones, which suggests clonal expansion. The small sample size was acknowledged by the authors as a limitation that may reduce accuracy. Persistent patients shared more public clonotypes among themselves (approximately 2,500) than newly diagnosed patients did (more than 850). Only the TCR beta chain was sequenced and analyzed.

With regard to this clonotype: Its antigen is still unknown. Per-nucleotide qualities are absent, and no much larger clonotype sits a single base away.

This same sample was also part of a study on T cells in Graves' hyperthyroidism and ophthalmopathy. The second investigation adds: Graves' hyperthyroidism was defined as stable when no progression to ophthalmopathy occurred over 18 months of follow-up. The hyperthyroidism patients were between 18 and 65 years old and newly diagnosed, with a disease duration of less than 2 months. Any patient with an uncontrolled infection, another autoimmune disease, pregnancy or lactation was excluded. Diagnoses were based on clinical symptoms, serum thyroxine and TRAb, thyroid ultrasound and orbital computed tomography. For the first round of RT-PCR on the TCR CDR3, the HTBI primer set was used together with the Qiagen OneStep RT-PCR kit. Blood samples also contained most of the expanded thyroid clonotypes (frequency above 0.001), which suggests that blood repertoires may reflect thyroid immune responses. A model built on a 13 V-J signature distinguished ophthalmopathy from stable hyperthyroidism, reaching 85% to 90% sensitivity and around 82% specificity in cross-validation and 80%/75% in testing. In validation, the model predicted progression to ophthalmopathy a median of roughly six months before onset, with approximately 68% sensitivity and nearly 75% specificity. TCR V-J signatures able to tell the groups apart were searched for in a discovery cohort of 90 to 100 patients, of whom about 40 had Graves' ophthalmopathy and 57 had stable Graves' hyperthyroidism. Whether ophthalmopathy could be predicted prospectively was tested in an independent validation cohort made up of about 18 hyperthyroidism patients plus 17 patients who later progressed to ophthalmopathy. For training and testing, the 110 or so patients in the discovery cohort were randomly divided in a 7:3 ratio. In about six Graves' hyperthyroidism patients, the study also compared T-cell repertoires from thyroid tissue with T-cell repertoires from blood. After sampling, hyperthyroidism patients received methimazole starting at 30 mg daily, and ophthalmopathy patients received high-dose intravenous methylprednisolone. Libraries were constructed in a second round of multiplex PCR, after which size selection and purification were performed. The libraries were sequenced on an Illumina HiSeq2000 using paired-end 100 bp reads. Raw data were processed with SOAPnuke, discarding reads with adapters, uncalled bases, mean Phred below 15, or no exact constant-primer or identifier match. COPE v1.2.5 was used to merge the high-quality paired reads, and each unique nucleotide sequence was defined as a clonotype. MiTCR v1.1 was used to align the clonotypes against IMGT TRBV, TRBD and TRBJ reference segments. Only V-J combinations with frequency above 0.0001, covering about 99% of repertoires, were analysed. A TCS score was defined as the ratio of F50 (clonal expansion) to E x V (chaos), with BLOSUM62-based TCRdist applied between CDR3 peptides within each V-J. Welch's t-statistics and random forest reduced approximately 520 V-J features to 13, which were used in a naive Bayes classifier (R e1071). No statistical method was used to set the sample size in advance, and investigators knew the group allocation. The paper describes TCR Vbeta CDR3 sequencing of 135 peripheral blood samples, made up of 43 ophthalmopathy patients, roughly 72 hyperthyroidism patients and 17 progressor patients.

Source: peripheral blood mononuclear cells (PBMCs), taken at new diagnosis, from a patient treated with antithyroid drugs. The sequence joins TRBV19 to TRBJ2-5; the D call is tentative, TRBD1 or TRBD2, as each matches 5 bases. The source is a woman aged 40-65 years with Graves disease. Donor details come from another sample of the same person, matched by shared clones. The CDR3 region reads CASSLTGTPKETQYF. The bases read TGTGCCAGTAGCCTCACCGGGACGCCTAAAGAGACCCAGTACTTC.